One sample yielded the 3 T cell receptor beta chains listed below, sequenced in a study of blood T cell repertoires in COVID-19. Data came from immunoSEQ multiplex PCR; TCRdb stores just in-frame clones and leaves some out. The sample shows 190,000 or so clones, around 90% of them seen only once. Sequencing was carried out using peripheral blood. Every receptor here comes from a man aged 50-59 years with acute or convalescent COVID-19.

The chain carries TRBV11-3 and TRBJ2-2; 10 bases are shared with TRBD2. The junction had 7 bases not matched to a gene; V was cut back by 0 bases and J by 6 bases. Germline values: CDR1 SGHNT, CDR2 YENEEA. This CDR3 region has 17 residues. Here the CDR3 reads CASSLDPRAGGSGELFF. CDR3 bases: TGTGCCAGCAGCTTAGACCCCAGAGCGGGAGGGTCCGGGGAGCTGTTTTTT.

This clone was observed a single time. V gene TRBV5-4 combines with J gene TRBJ2-2; D not certain. The germline V gene has CDR1 SGHNT and CDR2 YYREEE (reference sequence). The V gene lost 3 bases and the J gene lost 3 bases, with 3 bases spanning the gap. This CDR3 has 12 residues. The DNA of the CDR3 is TGTGCCAGCAGCTCAGACACCGGGGAGCTGTTTTTT. This codes for CASSSDTGELFF.

The chain employs TRBV7-9 and TRBJ1-1, with a tentative D call TRBD1 (5 bases). CDR1 is SEHNR, CDR2 FQNEAQ, per germline (reference sequence). Trimming shortened V by 5 bases and J by 4 bases, and 11 bases separated the two germline ends. The CDR3 totals 13 residues. This chain's CDR3 is CASSPGGGTEAFF. The CDR3 DNA is TGTGCCAGCAGCCCCGGGGGGGGCACTGAAGCTTTCTTT.